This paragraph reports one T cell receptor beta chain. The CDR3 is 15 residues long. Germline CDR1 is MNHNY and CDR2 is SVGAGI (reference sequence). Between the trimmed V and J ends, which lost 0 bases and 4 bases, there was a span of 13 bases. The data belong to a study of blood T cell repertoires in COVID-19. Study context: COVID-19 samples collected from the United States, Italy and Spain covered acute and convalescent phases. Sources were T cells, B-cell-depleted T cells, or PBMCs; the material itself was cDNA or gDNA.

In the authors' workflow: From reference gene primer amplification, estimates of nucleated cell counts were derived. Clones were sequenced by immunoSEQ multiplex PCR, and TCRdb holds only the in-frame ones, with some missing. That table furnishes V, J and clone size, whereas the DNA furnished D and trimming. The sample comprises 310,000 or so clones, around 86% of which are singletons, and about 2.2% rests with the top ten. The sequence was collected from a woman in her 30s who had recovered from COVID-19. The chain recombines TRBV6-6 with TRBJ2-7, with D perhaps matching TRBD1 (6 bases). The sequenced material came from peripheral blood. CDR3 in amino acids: CASSYSWTADYEQYF. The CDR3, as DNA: TGTGCCAGCAGTTACTCGTGGACAGCCGATTACGAGCAGTACTTC.